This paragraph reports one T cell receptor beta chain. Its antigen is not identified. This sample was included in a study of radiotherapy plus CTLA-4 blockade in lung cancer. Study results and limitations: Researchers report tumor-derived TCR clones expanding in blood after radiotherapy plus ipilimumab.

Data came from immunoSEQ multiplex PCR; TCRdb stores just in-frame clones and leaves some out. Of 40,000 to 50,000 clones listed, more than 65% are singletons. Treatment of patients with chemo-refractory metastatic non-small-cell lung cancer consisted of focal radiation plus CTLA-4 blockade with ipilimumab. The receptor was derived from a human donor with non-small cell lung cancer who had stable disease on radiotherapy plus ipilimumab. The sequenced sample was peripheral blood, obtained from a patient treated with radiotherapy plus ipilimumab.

The DNA for the CDR3 is TGCGCCAGCAGCTTGACAGGGTACAACTATGGCTACACCTTC. Translating it yields CASSLTGYNYGYTF. The rearrangement uses TRBV5-1 and TRBJ1-2, with D maybe TRBD1 (6 bases). The CDR3 has 14 residues. Deletions cut 1 base from V and 2 bases from J, with 9 bases between. The germline V gene encodes CDR1 SGHRS and CDR2 YFSETQ.